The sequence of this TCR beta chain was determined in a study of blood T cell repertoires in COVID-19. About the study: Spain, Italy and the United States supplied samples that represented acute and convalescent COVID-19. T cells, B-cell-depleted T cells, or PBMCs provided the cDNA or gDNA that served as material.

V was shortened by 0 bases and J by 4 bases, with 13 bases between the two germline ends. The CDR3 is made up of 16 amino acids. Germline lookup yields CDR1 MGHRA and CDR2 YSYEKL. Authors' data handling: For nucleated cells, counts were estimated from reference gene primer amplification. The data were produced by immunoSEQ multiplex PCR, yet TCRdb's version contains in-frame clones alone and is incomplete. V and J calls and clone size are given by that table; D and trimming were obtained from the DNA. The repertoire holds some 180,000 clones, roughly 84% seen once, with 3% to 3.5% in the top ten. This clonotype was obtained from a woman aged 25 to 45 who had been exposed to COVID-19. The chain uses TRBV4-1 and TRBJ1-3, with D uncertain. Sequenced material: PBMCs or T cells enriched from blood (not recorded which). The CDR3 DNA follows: TGCGCCAGCAGCCAAGAGGAATCGGGTCCGGGAAACACCATATATTTT. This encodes CASSQEESGPGNTIYF.